The 5 T cell receptor beta chains in this list originate from one sample, sequenced in a study of cytomegalovirus exposure and HLA in healthy donors. The PCR used 60 Vbeta and 13 Jbeta primers. Generated by immunoSEQ multiplex PCR, the TCRdb table keeps only in-frame clones and is missing some. This sample has some 150,000 clones, with 70% to 80% found just once. Sequencing used PBMCs. Receptors originate from a man between 18 and 35 years old in good health and CMV-seronegative.

This clone occurred a few times. This rearrangement joins TRBV9 to TRBJ2-3, with 11 bases aligning to TRBD2. Germline-derived CDR1 and CDR2 are SGDLS and YYNGEE. J lost 0 bases, V lost 0 bases, and 0 bases had no gene match. The CDR3 has 16 amino acids. In DNA, the CDR3 is TGTGCCAGCAGCGTAGGGACTAGCGGGAGCACAGATACGCAGTATTTT. Protein product: CASSVGTSGSTDTQYF.

This clone was counted between two and nine times. This chain links TRBV7-2 with TRBJ2-3, with 10 bases that match TRBD2. This CDR3 contains 15 residues. V shed 5 bases and J 2 bases; nucleotides not matched to a gene: 4. The germline CDR1 and CDR2 sequences are SGHTA and FQGNSA. The chain's CDR3 is CASSLTSGDTDTQYF. In DNA, the CDR3 is TGTGCCAGCAGCCTAACTAGCGGGGACACAGATACGCAGTATTTT. Filled out from reference TRBV7-2 and TRBJ2-3, the complete variable domain reads GAGVSQSPSNKVTEKGKDVELRCDPISGHTALYWYRQSLGQGLEFLIYFQGNSAPDKSGLPSDRFSAERTGGSVSTLTIQRTQQEDSAVYLCASSLTSGDTDTQYFGPGTRLTVL.

This clone was seen more than once but under ten times. The chain is built from TRBV4-1 and TRBJ1-1; D remains ambiguous. The CDR3 is 16 residues long. Germline CDR1 is MGHRA and CDR2 is YSYEKL. V was clipped by 1 base and J by 1 base, with 13 bases between them. DNA of the CDR3: TGCGCCAGCAGCCAAGGAGCGGCCAGGCAGAACACTGAAGCTTTCTTT. Amino acid sequence: CASSQGAARQNTEAFF.

The CDR3 is CASSLSAGVGPGNTIYF. CDR3 nucleotide sequence: TGTGCCAGCAGTTTATCCGCGGGAGTAGGGCCTGGAAACACCATATATTTT. The chain recombines TRBV27 with TRBJ1-3; no reliable D call. Germline lookup yields CDR1 MNHEY and CDR2 SMNVEV (reference sequence). The CDR3 covers 17 residues. V dropped 0 bases and J dropped 2 bases, with 14 bases sitting between them.

V gene TRBV6-5 combines with J gene TRBJ2-2; 10 bases map to TRBD2. V lost 0 bases to trimming and J lost 7 bases; unmatched junction nucleotides: 5. Germline assignment: CDR1 MNHEY and CDR2 SVGAGI. The CDR3 length is 16 residues. The DNA for the CDR3 is TGTGCCAGCAGTTACTCCTCTAGCGGGGGTGGCGGGGAGCTGTTTTTT. This codes for CASSYSSSGGGGELFF.